This TCR beta chain originates from a study of control samples from healthy donors and cancer patients. This CDR3 contains 16 residues. Profiling relied on immunoSEQ multiplex PCR, and the TCRdb table lists in-frame clones only, not all of them. This table holds about 96,000 clones, 85% to 95% found once. The chain couples TRBV21-1 to TRBJ1-5. TRBV21-1 has pseudogene status. The sequenced material came from blood. The TCR comes from a man younger than 30 in good health. CDR3 sequence reads: CASTWGDKRGNQPQHF. DNA for the CDR3: TGTGCCAGCACCTGGGGGGACAAGCGGGGCAATCAGCCCCAGCATTTT.